This entry features one T cell receptor beta chain sequence. What it binds is unknown. It was with 60 Vbeta and 13 Jbeta primers that the PCR ran. Assay: immunoSEQ multiplex PCR; the TCRdb copy retains only in-frame clones and omits some. The profile shows about 140,000 clones, about two thirds of them singletons. This sample is drawn from a study of cytomegalovirus exposure and HLA in healthy donors. Overall study findings and caveats: Associated with cytomegalovirus, according to the listing, were around 160 TCR beta chains.

This CDR3 contains 14 residues. CDR1 and CDR2 (germline): SGHNT, YYREEE (reference sequence). The ends were cut back, 0 bases at V and 5 bases at J, with 12 bases in the middle. This receptor was identified in a man aged 40-55 years in good health and CMV-seronegative. V is TRBV5-4 and J is TRBJ2-7, with D tentatively TRBD2 (5 bases). Sequenced: PBMCs. CDR3 residues: CASSLASGSNEQYF. The CDR3 region has the DNA TGTGCCAGCAGCTTGGCGTCGGGATCCAACGAGCAGTACTTC. Full variable domain (outside the CDR3, taken from reference TRBV5-4 and TRBJ2-7): ETGVTQSPTHLIKTRGQQVTLRCSSQSGHNTVSWYQQALGQGPQFIFQYYREEENGRGNFPPRFSGLQFPNYSSELNVNALELDDSALYLCASSLASGSNEQYFGPGTRLTVT.